One T cell receptor (beta chain) is described in this entry. Its antigen is undetermined. This specimen comes from a study of T cell responses to AZD1222 COVID-19 vaccine. The study's findings and limits: Sampling that yielded the repertoires occurred only after the peak T cell response. Unmutated variant regions are reportedly targeted by nearly half of spike-specific TCRs. Spike-specific TCR breadth and depth both grew after two AZD1222 doses. Clonal diversity was possibly underestimated, and white British individuals and females predominated among donors.

The CDR3 extends over 14 amino acids. Germline CDR1 and CDR2: SGHNT and YYREEE (reference sequence). Trimming stripped 3 bases from V and 7 bases from J, with 14 bases between. This table comes from immunoSEQ multiplex PCR, and its TCRdb copy is limited to in-frame clones, with some not included. The sample carries 250,000 to 300,000 clones, 94% recorded once. This receptor was taken from an adult who received the AZD1222 COVID-19 vaccine. The chain employs TRBV5-4 and TRBJ1-3, with D possibly TRBD1 on 5 matching bases. This material consisted of peripheral blood, taken 28 days after the second AZD1222 dose. The CDR3 DNA follows: TGTGCCAGCAGCTGGGGAGGGGCTAAGAACACCATATATTTT. Protein: CASSWGGAKNTIYF.